These 20 T cell receptor beta chains were all obtained from the same sample, sequenced in a study of T cells in Graves' hyperthyroidism and ophthalmopathy. RNA transcripts provided the source from which TCR beta CDR3 regions were amplified. During a first-round RT-PCR of the TCR CDR3, the HTBI primer set was used. TCRdb reanalysed the multiplex PCR reads using MiXCR and keeps one entry per CDR3 protein. Here the sample spans fewer than 900,000 distinct CDR3 sequences, roughly 15% being singletons. Sequencing was carried out using blood. The receptor source for this set is a man between 18 and 29 years old with Graves' hyperthyroidism.

Many counts were recorded for this clonotype. The rearrangement uses TRBV20-1 and TRBJ1-1, with D uncertain. The CDR3 extends over 13 amino acids. The V gene lost 0 bases and the J gene lost 1 base, with 6 bases spanning the gap. The germline V gene encodes CDR1 DFQATT and CDR2 SNEGSKA (reference sequence). The DNA for the CDR3 is TGCAGTGCTAGAGATCCGACGAACACTGAAGCTTTCTTT. It codes for CSARDPTNTEAFF.

This chain uses TRBV9 with TRBJ1-2; no clear D gene. Trimming shortened V by 0 bases and J by 13 bases, and 19 bases separated the two germline ends. Germline-derived CDR1 and CDR2 are SGDLS and YYNGEE. This CDR3 has 14 amino acids. CDR3 DNA sequence: TGTGCCAGCAGCGTAGCTACACAGTCTGCGGGCATCACCTTC. It is translated as CASSVATQSAGITF.

This clonotype showed up many times. The CDR3 protein is CAWSVGGLGANVLTF. The CDR3 DNA is TGTGCCTGGAGTGTGGGGGGCTTAGGGGCCAACGTCCTGACTTTC. The chain employs TRBV30 and TRBJ2-6; possibly TRBD1 or TRBD2 for D (6 bases each). The CDR3 has 15 amino acids. V shed 0 bases and J shed 4 bases, with 10 bases lying between them. From germline, CDR1 is GTSNPN and CDR2 SVGIG (reference sequence).

The rearrangement joins TRBV24-1 to TRBJ2-7; TRBD2 matches at 10 bases. The J segment lost 3 bases and the V segment lost 7 bases, leaving 8 bases of the junction unmatched. CDR1 and CDR2 (germline): KGHDR, SFDVKD. This CDR3 spans 15 amino acids. The DNA of the CDR3 is TGTGCCACCAGGACCGCTAGCGGGAGTTACTACGAGCAGTACTTC. It encodes CATRTASGSYYEQYF.

In this sample, this clonotype turned up many times. The gene calls are TRBV20-1 and TRBJ2-3; TRBD2 matches at 13 bases. The length of the CDR3 is 14 residues. Per the germline V gene, CDR1 is DFQATT and CDR2 is SNEGSKA (reference sequence). J lost 4 bases, V lost 3 bases, and 1 base had no gene match. DNA for the CDR3: TGCAGTGCTAGGACTAGCGGGAGGTCAGATACGCAGTATTTT. Encoded protein: CSARTSGRSDTQYF.

This clonotype was recorded many times. CDR3 sequence reads: CASSESNWGTTEAFF. In DNA form, the CDR3 reads TGCGCCAGCAGTGAGTCTAATTGGGGGACGACTGAAGCTTTCTTT. The chain couples TRBV10-2 to TRBJ1-1; possibly TRBD1 for D (5 bases). There are 15 residues in the CDR3. The V gene lost 0 bases and the J gene lost 5 bases, with 13 bases spanning the gap. CDR1 WSHSY and CDR2 SAAADI come from the germline V gene.

To note about this clonotype: A much larger clone sits a single nucleotide away, making a read error possible. The chain is built from TRBV28 and TRBJ2-5; perhaps D is TRBD1 or TRBD2 (5 bases each). The length of the CDR3 is 13 residues. The germline V gene encodes CDR1 MDHEN and CDR2 SYDVKM. The CDR3 DNA reads TGTGTCAGCAGTACCCCGGGACGGGAGACCCAGTACTTC. Its protein product is CVSSTPGRETQYF.

J is TRBJ2-1 and V is TRBV3-1; a weak D match, TRBD2 (5 bases). Trimming shortened V by 5 bases and J by 4 bases, and 15 bases separated the two germline ends. The CDR3 totals 15 residues. Per the germline V gene, CDR1 is LGHDT and CDR2 is YNNKEL (reference sequence). Here the CDR3 DNA reads TGTGCCAGCAGCTCCCTGATAGCGAGATACAATGAGCAGTTCTTC. This translates into CASSSLIARYNEQFF.

This clonotype was counted at least ten times. V gene TRBV11-1 combines with J gene TRBJ1-6; TRBD1 agrees at 9 bases. Trimming at V came to 5 bases and at J to 8 bases, leaving 7 bases not matched to a gene. Germline CDR1 reads SGHAT; CDR2 reads FQDESV (reference sequence). The CDR3 runs to 15 residues. This chain's CDR3 is CASSQQGAADSPLHF. As DNA, the CDR3 is TGTGCCAGCAGCCAACAGGGGGCCGCGGATTCACCCCTCCACTTT.

The chain links TRBV15 to TRBJ2-7, with D possibly matching TRBD2 (5 bases). The length of the CDR3 is 15 residues. V was cut by 0 bases and J by 4 bases, with 13 bases left in between. Looked up from germline, CDR1 is LNHNV and CDR2 is YYDKDF (reference sequence). In DNA form, the CDR3 reads TGTGCCACCAGCAGAGATCTAGGAGGAGCGTACGAGCAGTACTTC. It translates to CATSRDLGGAYEQYF.

The V gene is TRBV29-1, the J gene TRBJ2-6; no definite D call. The CDR3 totals 15 residues. The germline V gene has CDR1 SQVTM and CDR2 ANQGSEA. The V and J ends lost 2 bases and 0 bases respectively, with 8 bases between them. CDR3 region: CSVEIGSSGANVLTF. The CDR3 nucleotides are TGCAGCGTTGAAATTGGAAGCTCTGGGGCCAACGTCCTGACTTTC.

The chain recombines TRBV7-9 with TRBJ1-2; possible D gene TRBD1, 5 bases. CDR1 and CDR2 (germline): SEHNR, FQNEAQ (reference sequence). V dropped 1 base and J dropped 3 bases, with 12 bases sitting between them. The CDR3 runs 15 residues. The CDR3 DNA sequence: TGTGCCAGCAGCTTAGTTGGCAGGGAGGACTATGGCTACACCTTC. Amino acids: CASSLVGREDYGYTF.

This clonotype has just one count. A much larger clone sits a single nucleotide away, making a read error possible. The genes are TRBV2 and TRBJ2-1; D is perhaps TRBD2 (5 bases). The DNA end lines up better with TRBJ2-7; the J call may be wrong. The CDR3 consists of 14 residues. CDR1 is SNHLY and CDR2 is FYNNEI in the germline V gene. CDR3 amino acids: CASSEVGDGNEQYF. CDR3 nucleotide sequence: TGTGCCAGCAGTGAGGTGGGAGATGGCAATGAGCAGTACTTC.

This clonotype was seen a few times. The chain uses TRBV7-6 and TRBJ2-2; TRBD1 is a possible D gene (5 bases). Germline V gives CDR1 SGHVS, CDR2 FNYEAQ. Trimming pared 5 bases from V and 6 bases from J, leaving 13 bases between. CDR3 length equals 14 residues. The CDR3 DNA is TGTGCCAGCAGCCTACCCCAGGGCGCCGGGGAGCTGTTTTTT. It codes for CASSLPQGAGELFF.

This clonotype was observed many times. As DNA, the CDR3 is TGCAGTGCTACGAGGGAGGCGAACACCGGGGAGCTGTTTTTT. Translated: CSATREANTGELFF. V is TRBV20-1 and J is TRBJ2-2; perhaps TRBD2 as D (6 bases). V lost 4 bases and J 0 bases, leaving 9 bases between the germline ends. The germline gives CDR1 DFQATT, CDR2 SNEGSKA (reference sequence). The CDR3 loop spans 14 amino acids.

This chain uses TRBV6-2 or TRBV6-3 with TRBJ2-3; either TRBD1 or TRBD2 may fit D (5 bases each). The CDR3 extends over 12 amino acids. The germline gives CDR1 MNHEY, CDR2 SVGEGT. V shed 5 bases and J shed 11 bases, with 14 bases lying between them. The CDR3 spells CASSRRDPGQYF. The CDR3 region has the DNA TGTGCCAGCAGTCGCCGGGACCCGGGGCAGTATTTT.

This clonotype occurred many times. This chain links TRBV20-1 with TRBJ2-3, with a weak D call TRBD2 (7 bases). There are 14 residues in the CDR3. The germline CDR1 and CDR2 sequences are DFQATT and SNEGSKA (reference sequence). Trimming pared 8 bases from V and 6 bases from J, leaving 21 bases between. The CDR3 protein is CSSRTGGAGDTQYF. The CDR3 DNA sequence: TGCAGTTCGAGAACGGGGGGCGCAGGGGATACGCAGTATTTT.

This clonotype was observed at least ten times. J is TRBJ2-3 and V is TRBV9; D remains unclear. There are 14 residues in the CDR3. Trimming removed 4 bases from V and 3 bases from J, with 12 bases in between. CDR1 SGDLS and CDR2 YYNGEE come from the germline V gene. The CDR3 sequence is CASSQTDSTDTQYF. CDR3 bases: TGTGCCAGCAGCCAGACCGACTCAACAGATACGCAGTATTTT.

The rearrangement joins TRBV6-1 to TRBJ2-7; D is ambiguous. CDR1 is MNHNS, CDR2 SASEGT, per germline. Trimming removed 7 bases at V and 4 bases at J, with 17 bases between. CDR3 size: 14 residues. The DNA for the CDR3 is TGTGCCAGCATATCTCCCAGACGGCCTTACGAGCAGTACTTC. This codes for CASISPRRPYEQYF.

Concerning this clonotype itself: This may come from a read error, since a much larger clone is one base off. The CDR3 region has the DNA TGTGCCAGCAGCTTGATAGCGGGAGGCGATGATCAGTTCTTC. Protein: CASSLIAGGDDQFF. V gene TRBV7-3 combines with J gene TRBJ2-1, with TRBD2 matching 10 bases. The CDR3 consists of 14 residues. Germline loops: CDR1 SGHTA, CDR2 FQGTGA.